The sequence of this T cell receptor beta chain was determined in a study of CD8 T cells in ankylosing spondylitis. Quantitative 5'-RACE was performed with molecular barcodes, and it yielded the TCR beta libraries. TCRdb reprocessed the 5' RACE reads with MiXCR, giving one entry per CDR3 protein. Of 300,000 to 400,000 distinct CDR3 sequences listed, approximately 22% are singletons. This clonotype was recorded many times. The antigen is undetermined. Trimming shortened V by 5 bases and J by 2 bases, and 15 bases separated the two germline ends. Germline CDR1 MDHEN, CDR2 SYDVKM. CDR3 length equals 16 residues. General study points: One TCR beta motif, made up of under ten highly homologous variants, appeared characteristic of ankylosing spondylitis blood. Reports of some motif variants in reactive arthritis synovial fluid and blood predate this one.

This chain uses TRBV28 with TRBJ2-2; D remains ambiguous. This receptor was identified in a male donor with ankylosing spondylitis or in good health (not recorded which). Specimen: blood, either unsorted or a sorted T cell fraction (not recorded which). The DNA of the CDR3 is TGTGCCAGCAGTCCACGTTTTGCCGCCAACACCGGGGAGCTGTTTTTT. Encoded protein: CASSPRFAANTGELFF.